These 15 T cell receptor beta chains originate from one sample sequenced in a study of cytomegalovirus exposure and HLA in healthy donors. The PCR was carried out with 60 Vbeta primers and 13 Jbeta primers. The method was immunoSEQ multiplex PCR; TCRdb's version includes in-frame clones alone and lacks a portion of them. The table shows tens of thousands of clones, with approximately 69% occurring only once. The sample was PBMCs. Receptors originate from a woman in her forties or fifties in good health and CMV-seropositive.

This chain connects TRBV11-3 to TRBJ1-1; TRBD1 is a possible D gene (6 bases). The germline V gene has CDR1 SGHNT and CDR2 YENEEA. With 5 bases removed from V and 2 bases from J, the gap between germline ends came to 12 bases. The CDR3 loop spans 14 amino acids. The CDR3 DNA is TGTGCCAGCAGCCAAGGACAGTCAAACACTGAAGCTTTCTTT. It translates to CASSQGQSNTEAFF.

The rearrangement links TRBV5-4 to TRBJ2-1, with TRBD1 as a possible D gene (5 bases). Germline V CDR1 and CDR2: SGHNT, YYREEE (reference sequence). The CDR3 runs to 13 residues. Between the trimmed V and J ends, which lost 8 bases and 0 bases, there was a span of 9 bases. CDR3 DNA sequence: TGTGCCAGTTCCGACAGCTCCTACAATGAGCAGTTCTTC. Its translation is CASSDSSYNEQFF.

The rearrangement joins TRBV6-7 to TRBJ1-5, with D maybe TRBD1 (5 bases). TRBV6-7 is given ORF status, its function remaining uncertain. V lost 2 bases, J lost 0 bases, and 14 bases lay in between. The CDR3 length is 17 residues. The CDR3 DNA follows: TGTGCCAGCAGTTACCGGACGGACAACTATAGCAATCAGCCCCAGCATTTT. It is translated as CASSYRTDNYSNQPQHF.

There are a few counts of this clone. The chain carries TRBV6-5 and TRBJ2-3; a weak D match, TRBD2 (5 bases). The CDR3 loop spans 13 amino acids. Germline V gene data show CDR1 as MNHEY and CDR2 as SVGAGI. The V end was cut by 6 bases, the J end by 0 bases, with 7 bases between. CDR3 DNA sequence: TGTGCCAGCAGGGACTCCAGCACAGATACGCAGTATTTT. Amino acids: CASRDSSTDTQYF.

This clone appeared once. The chain has TRBV25-1 and TRBJ2-1; 9 nucleotides align to TRBD1. The CDR3 contains 15 residues. V shed 7 bases, J shed 7 bases, and the junction held 11 bases outside the gene matches. Germline lookup yields CDR1 MGHDK and CDR2 SYGVNS. CDR3 nucleotides: TGTGCCAGCAATATTCTGGGGACAGGGTTAAATGAGCAGTTCTTC. It yields the protein CASNILGTGLNEQFF.

This chain uses TRBV5-1 with TRBJ1-1; tentatively, D is TRBD1 (6 bases). CDR1 and CDR2 (germline): SGHRS, YFSETQ. The V and J ends lost 0 bases and 8 bases respectively, with 8 bases between them. The CDR3 has 12 amino acids. DNA of the CDR3: TGCGCCAGCAGCTTGGGGGGGCTAGAAGCTTTCTTT. It translates to CASSLGGLEAFF.

The chain carries TRBV9 and TRBJ2-3, with D uncertain. The V gene lost 3 bases and the J gene lost 7 bases, with 15 bases spanning the gap. The CDR3 covers 14 residues. Germline V lookup: CDR1 SGDLS, CDR2 YYNGEE. Written as DNA, the CDR3 is TGTGCCAGCAGCGCCGCCCGACACCCCAATACGCAGTATTTT. It specifies CASSAARHPNTQYF.

The rearrangement uses TRBV28 and TRBJ2-6; possibly TRBD1 for D (5 bases). Trimming pared 7 bases from V and 0 bases from J, leaving 16 bases between. CDR3 size: 17 residues. Germline V CDR1 and CDR2: MDHEN, SYDVKM. For the CDR3, the DNA is TGTGCCAGCACCCACGCCAGGGCTTACTCTGGGGCCAACGTCCTGACTTTC. Amino acids: CASTHARAYSGANVLTF.

The chain uses TRBV7-3 and TRBJ1-1; D not certain. With 8 bases removed from V and 4 bases from J, the gap between germline ends came to 14 bases. CDR3 length: 13 residues. Germline V gives CDR1 SGHTA, CDR2 FQGTGA. This chain's CDR3 is CASGQYPGTEAFF. The DNA for the CDR3 is TGTGCCAGCGGCCAATATCCGGGCACTGAAGCTTTCTTT.

CDR3 residues: CASSLQQGTSTDTQYF. CDR3 coding DNA: TGTGCCAGCAGCCTACAACAGGGGACCTCCACAGATACGCAGTATTTT. V is TRBV4-2 and J is TRBJ2-3; TRBD1 matches 7 bases. CDR3 length equals 16 residues. Germline values: CDR1 LGHNA, CDR2 YNFKEQ. J was trimmed by 2 bases and V by 4 bases; bases with no gene match: 9.

The chain employs TRBV25-1 and TRBJ2-2, with D perhaps matching TRBD1 (7 bases). Germline loops: CDR1 MGHDK, CDR2 SYGVNS. Trimming cost V 2 bases and J 10 bases, with 17 bases left between them. There are 15 residues in the CDR3. The CDR3 DNA reads TGTGCCAGCAGTGAACTGGGCAGGGGGGTCTTGGAGCTGTTTTTT. Its translation: CASSELGRGVLELFF.

The chain recombines TRBV2 with TRBJ2-7; a possible D gene is TRBD2 (7 bases). Trimming left V 0 bases short and J 5 bases short, with 17 bases between. Germline CDR1 reads SNHLY; CDR2 reads FYNNEI. The CDR3 runs 16 residues. The CDR3 is CASSEALRGARDEQYF. In DNA, the CDR3 is TGTGCCAGCAGTGAAGCGCTTCGGGGGGCTCGGGACGAGCAGTACTTC.

This clone was observed a single time. This chain links TRBV7-6 with TRBJ1-2; possibly TRBD1 for D (6 bases). The CDR3 runs to 13 residues. CDR1 is SGHVS, CDR2 FNYEAQ, per germline. V lost 5 bases and J 8 bases, leaving 15 bases between the germline ends. The CDR3 bases are TGTGCCAGCAGCCGAGGGGGTGGAGACGGCTACACCTTC. It codes for CASSRGGGDGYTF. Filled out from reference TRBV7-6 and TRBJ1-2, the complete variable domain reads GAGVSQSPRYKVTKRGQDVALRCDPISGHVSLYWYRQALGQGPEFLTYFNYEAQQDKSGLPNDRFSAERPEGSISTLTIQRTEQRDSAMYRCASSRGGGDGYTFGSGTRLTVV.

V is TRBV6-1 and J is TRBJ2-7; D is uncertain. Germline V gives CDR1 MNHNS, CDR2 SASEGT. CDR3 size: 13 residues. V was pared by 6 bases and J by 0 bases, with 9 bases between. This chain's CDR3 is CASSEFISYEQYF. The CDR3 bases are TGTGCCAGCAGCGAGTTCATCTCCTACGAGCAGTACTTC.

The rearrangement links TRBV5-1 to TRBJ2-1; 11 nucleotides align to TRBD2. CDR3 length equals 14 residues. Germline V lookup: CDR1 SGHRS, CDR2 YFSETQ. With V trimmed by 4 bases and J by 5 bases, 2 bases remained unmatched. The DNA of the CDR3 is TGCGCCAGCAGCCCACTAGCGGGGGACAATGAGCAGTTCTTC. It encodes CASSPLAGDNEQFF.